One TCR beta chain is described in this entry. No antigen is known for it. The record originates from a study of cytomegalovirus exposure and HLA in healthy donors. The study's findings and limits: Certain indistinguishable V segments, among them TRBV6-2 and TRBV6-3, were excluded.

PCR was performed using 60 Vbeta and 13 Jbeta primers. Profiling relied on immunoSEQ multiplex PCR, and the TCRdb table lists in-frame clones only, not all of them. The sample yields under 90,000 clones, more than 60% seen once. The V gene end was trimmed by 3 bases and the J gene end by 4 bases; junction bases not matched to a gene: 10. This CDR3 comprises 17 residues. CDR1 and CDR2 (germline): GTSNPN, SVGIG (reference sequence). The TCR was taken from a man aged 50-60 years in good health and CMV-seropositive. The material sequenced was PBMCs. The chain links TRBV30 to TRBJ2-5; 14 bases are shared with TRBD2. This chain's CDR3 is CAWSGTSGRMGRETQYF. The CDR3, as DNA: TGTGCCTGGAGCGGGACTAGCGGGAGAATGGGGAGAGAGACCCAGTACTTC.